The entry that follows covers one T cell receptor (beta chain) sequence. Its antigen is currently unknown. The sample originates from a study of blood T cells in healthy people across ages. The study's findings and limits: The recorded TCR beta diversity per million T cells decreased in a roughly linear manner with age. Aged donors had fewer naive CD4+ cells and lower diversity than long-lived donors.

The CDR3 consists of 15 residues. Germline-derived CDR1 and CDR2 are SGHRS and YFSETQ. V lost 0 bases and J 5 bases, leaving 14 bases between the germline ends. Together with a sample-barcoded 5' primer, a J-beta primer mix was included in a second PCR lasting about 7 to 12 cycles. Template switching added a 12-random-nucleotide identifier to every cDNA molecule. TCRdb reprocessed the 5' RACE reads via MiXCR and lists one record per CDR3 protein. The sample records about 810,000 distinct CDR3 sequences, roughly 34% being singletons. Sequencing was performed on blood. The V call is TRBV5-1, the J call TRBJ1-1; D remains ambiguous. The source is a man between 18 and 29 years old in good health. CDR3 residues: CASSLEDGRATEAFF. CDR3 DNA: TGCGCCAGCAGCTTGGAGGATGGGAGGGCAACTGAAGCTTTCTTT.